Each of the 21 T cell receptor beta chains below was sequenced from the same sample in a study of T cell repertoires in cytomegalovirus infection (dated by TCRdb to the late 2010s). Sequencing was carried out with an Illumina HiSeq 1500. TCRdb handled the public reads itself, with Q25 trimming in fastp and clone calling in MiXCR, and kept productive beta chains. Each entry is one CDR3 protein sequence, shown with its most common DNA and genes. The sample table holds 640,000 or so distinct CDR3 sequences, of which about 33% were seen once. About 18% of the sample goes to the ten largest clones. Their target antigens are unknown. This sample's treatment or condition label indicates: in vitro stimulation with specific CMV peptide epitopes to enrich CMV-specific T cells. Sequencing was performed on cultured PBMCs, taken from culture after CMV antigen stimulation. These receptors came from a human donor in good health (CMV status not recorded). Some clones in this sample may be carry-over from other donors' samples.

There are a few counts of this clonotype. The V and J genes are TRBV29-1 and TRBJ2-7, with D perhaps matching TRBD2 (6 bases). V lost 6 bases and J lost 6, with 18 bases in between. Germline assignment: CDR1 SQVTM and CDR2 ANQGSEA. This CDR3 spans 13 amino acids. In nucleotides, the CDR3 is TGCAGCGTCGGCATTAGGGGTAGCGGCGAGCAGTACTTC. Translated, it gives CSVGIRGSGEQYF.

This clonotype was recorded many times. The gene calls are TRBV4-1 and TRBJ2-6; D not resolved. Trimming took off 6 bases at V and 4 bases at J, with 10 bases between the two ends. This CDR3 has 14 amino acids. Germline V lookup: CDR1 MGHRA, CDR2 YSYEKL. The CDR3 DNA reads as TGCGCCAGCAGTCTGCCTGGGGGGGCCAACGTCCTGACTTTC. Its protein product is CASSLPGGANVLTF.

The V call is TRBV20-1, the J call TRBJ2-3, with unresolved D. With 5 bases removed from V and 0 bases from J, the gap between germline ends came to 15 bases. There are 15 residues in the CDR3. Germline CDR1 reads DFQATT; CDR2 reads SNEGSKA (reference sequence). This CDR3 is CSALGAKASTDTQYF. As DNA, the CDR3 is TGCAGTGCTTTGGGCGCCAAGGCAAGCACAGATACGCAGTATTTT.

The chain uses TRBV7-9 and TRBJ1-1; 7 positions match TRBD1. From germline, CDR1 is SEHNR and CDR2 FQNEAQ (reference sequence). This CDR3 comprises 15 residues. Unmatched junction bases numbered 6, after V lost 5 bases and J lost 0 bases. The CDR3: CASSANRGVNTEAFF. Written as DNA, the CDR3 is TGTGCCAGCAGCGCCAACAGGGGTGTGAACACTGAAGCTTTCTTT.

The chain uses TRBV15 and TRBJ1-1; D is unresolved. V lost 5 bases to trimming and J lost 1 base, with 11 bases between them. Germline V lookup: CDR1 LNHNV, CDR2 YYDKDF (reference sequence). This CDR3 region has 14 residues. CDR3 in DNA: TGTGCCACCAGCTATAAACGGACGAACACTGAAGCTTTCTTT. Translation: CATSYKRTNTEAFF. The full variable domain, its missing parts supplied by reference TRBV15 and TRBJ1-1, is DAMVIQNPRYQVTQFGKPVTLSCSQTLNHNVMYWYQQKSSQAPKLLFHYYDKDFNNEADTPDNFQSRRPNTSFCFLDIRSPGLGDTAMYLCATSYKRTNTEAFFGQGTRLTVV.

This clonotype was found a few times. The chain links TRBV3-1 to TRBJ1-1, with a weak D call TRBD1 (6 bases). The germline V gene has CDR1 LGHDT and CDR2 YNNKEL (reference sequence). The CDR3 spans 15 residues. V lost 0 bases and J 4 bases, leaving 12 bases between the germline ends. CDR3 sequence reads: CASSQDLRGSTEAFF. CDR3 bases: TGTGCCAGCAGCCAAGATTTGAGGGGGAGCACTGAAGCTTTCTTT. Full variable domain (remainder filled in from reference TRBV3-1 and TRBJ1-1): DTAVSQTPKYLVTQMGNDKSIKCEQNLGHDTMYWYKQDSKKFLKIMFSYNNKELIINETVPNRFSPKSPDKAHLNLHINSLELGDSAVYFCASSQDLRGSTEAFFGQGTRLTVV.

This clonotype was seen ten or more times. The chain uses TRBV7-2 and TRBJ2-3; 10 bases fit TRBD2. The germline gives CDR1 SGHTA, CDR2 FQGNSA. The CDR3 runs to 16 residues. Trimming at V came to 3 bases and at J to 2 bases, leaving 5 bases not matched to a gene. Here the CDR3 reads CASSLALAGDTDTQYF. For the CDR3, the DNA is TGTGCCAGCAGCTTGGCGCTAGCGGGGGACACAGATACGCAGTATTTT.

V and J are TRBV6-6 and TRBJ1-5; D perhaps matches TRBD1 (5 bases). CDR1 MNHNY and CDR2 SVGAGI come from the germline V gene (reference sequence). Trimming took 8 bases from V and 6 from J, leaving 20 bases between them. This CDR3 is built from 15 residues. This chain's CDR3 is CASGRSGIASQPQHF. In DNA form, the CDR3 reads TGTGCCAGCGGACGCTCAGGGATTGCGAGTCAGCCCCAGCATTTT.

The chain has TRBV12-3 or TRBV12-4 and TRBJ1-5; D remains unclear. CDR3 length: 15 residues. Between the trimmed V and J ends, which lost 6 bases and 0 bases, there was a span of 12 bases. In nucleotides, the CDR3 is TGTGCCAGCAGCCCCGGACGTCTTAGCAATCAGCCCCAGCATTTT. As protein: CASSPGRLSNQPQHF.

The chain joins TRBV20-1 to TRBJ2-3; 12 bases match TRBD2. The V segment lost 4 bases and the J segment 5 bases; nucleotides outside the gene matches: 7. Germline CDR1 DFQATT, CDR2 SNEGSKA (reference sequence). This CDR3 comprises 15 residues. The CDR3 region is CSATHTSGGLDTQYF. CDR3 nucleotides: TGCAGTGCTACTCACACTAGCGGGGGGCTAGATACGCAGTATTTT.

This clonotype turned up a few times. The chain is built from TRBV4-2 and TRBJ2-1; no definite D call. V was clipped by 5 bases and J by 0 bases, with 23 bases between them. Germline CDR1 reads LGHNA; CDR2 reads YNFKEQ. The CDR3 has 19 amino acids. In nucleotides, the CDR3 is TGTGCCAGCAGCTTAGGACGGAGCCTCTTGGAGAGCTCCTACAATGAGCAGTTCTTC. Amino acid sequence: CASSLGRSLLESSYNEQFF.

The J gene is TRBJ1-2, the V gene TRBV19; D might be TRBD1 (6 bases). This CDR3 is built from 16 residues. The germline gives CDR1 LNHDA, CDR2 SQIVND (reference sequence). Trimming left V 4 bases short and J 2 bases short, with 17 bases between. The CDR3 protein is CASSRLIPQGNYGYTF. DNA for the CDR3: TGTGCCAGTAGTAGGCTCATCCCACAGGGAAACTATGGCTACACCTTC.

This clonotype turned up a few times. CDR3 sequence reads: CASTDGWGSTDTQYF. CDR3 DNA: TGTGCCAGCACCGATGGGTGGGGAAGCACAGATACGCAGTATTTT. V gene TRBV6-1 combines with J gene TRBJ2-3; D unresolved. The CDR3 loop spans 15 amino acids. Germline CDR1 reads MNHNS; CDR2 reads SASEGT. V was cut by 7 bases and J by 0 bases, with 14 bases left in between.

This rearrangement joins TRBV28 to TRBJ2-5; the match to TRBD1 covers 8 bases. The CDR3 is made up of 12 amino acids. V gave up 7 bases and J gave up 3 bases; unmatched junction bases: 1. From germline, CDR1 is MDHEN and CDR2 SYDVKM. The CDR3 spells CASMDREETQYF. The CDR3, as DNA: TGTGCCAGCATGGACAGGGAAGAGACCCAGTACTTC.

This clonotype was counted only a few times. This sequence joins TRBV4-1 and TRBJ2-3; tentatively, D is TRBD1 or TRBD2 (5 bases each). Germline V lookup: CDR1 MGHRA, CDR2 YSYEKL. Trimming stripped 1 base from V and 5 bases from J, with 13 bases between. The CDR3 loop spans 15 amino acids. The CDR3: CASSQGGGEGDTQYF. DNA of the CDR3: TGCGCCAGCAGCCAAGGTGGGGGAGAGGGAGATACGCAGTATTTT.

This clonotype was detected only a few times. The CDR3 loop is CASRNILGIQPQHF. CDR3 coding DNA: TGTGCCAGCAGGAATATTTTGGGAATTCAGCCCCAGCATTTT. The chain has TRBV12-3 or TRBV12-4 and TRBJ1-5, with D hard to call. The CDR3 is 14 amino acids. The V and J ends lost 6 bases and 6 bases respectively, with 15 bases between them.

The V gene is TRBV6-2 or TRBV6-3, the J gene TRBJ2-5; maybe TRBD2 (6 bases). The germline V gene has CDR1 MNHEY and CDR2 SVGEGT. The CDR3 runs to 15 residues. The V gene lost 4 bases and the J gene lost 5 bases, with 17 bases spanning the gap. CDR3 region: CASSSLGLSKETQYF. DNA for the CDR3: TGTGCCAGCAGTTCCCTGGGACTTTCAAAGGAGACCCAGTACTTC.

The chain is built from TRBV7-2 and TRBJ1-2; 7 bases are shared with TRBD1. The CDR3 spans 15 residues. Trimming at V came to 1 base and at J to 5 bases, leaving 7 bases not matched to a gene. Per the germline V gene, CDR1 is SGHTA and CDR2 is FQGNSA. The CDR3 sequence: CASSLVGRGAYGYTF. In nucleotides, the CDR3 is TGTGCCAGCAGCTTAGTGGGCAGGGGGGCATATGGCTACACCTTC.

V usage is TRBV7-2 and J usage is TRBJ1-5; TRBD1 aligns across 9 bases. Germline V gene data show CDR1 as SGHTA and CDR2 as FQGNSA. Trimming cost V 5 bases and J 6 bases; bases outside gene matches: 8. The CDR3 is made up of 15 amino acids. The CDR3 protein is CASSPGQGEIQPQHF. CDR3 DNA: TGTGCCAGCAGCCCGGGACAGGGCGAGATTCAGCCCCAGCATTTT.

Points on this clonotype: A much larger clone sits a single nucleotide away, making a read error possible. The chain links TRBV7-8 to TRBJ1-5; no clear D. The J call may be wrong; the DNA end is better matched by TRBJ2-3. Per germline, CDR1 SGHVS and CDR2 FQNEAQ. The CDR3 is 15 amino acids. The CDR3 is CASSPDGRTNQPQYF. For the CDR3, the DNA is TGTGCCAGCAGCCCGGACGGCCGGACGAATCAGCCCCAGTATTTT.

The table lists this clonotype with many counts. The CDR3: CASSFNRRETQYF. The DNA of the CDR3 is TGTGCCAGCAGCTTTAATCGACGGGAGACCCAGTACTTC. The chain is built from TRBV7-2 and TRBJ2-5; no clear D gene. The V gene's germline CDR1 is SGHTA and CDR2 FQGNSA. Trimming removed 3 bases from V and 5 bases from J, with 10 bases in between. CDR3 length equals 13 residues. The full variable domain, its missing parts supplied by reference TRBV7-2 and TRBJ2-5, is GAGVSQSPSNKVTEKGKDVELRCDPISGHTALYWYRQSLGQGLEFLIYFQGNSAPDKSGLPSDRFSAERTGGSVSTLTIQRTQQEDSAVYLCASSFNRRETQYFGPGTRLLVL.